The T cell receptor beta chain under discussion was sequenced for a study of human T cells and chemical hapten exposure. Total RNA was extracted from unfractionated whole blood. The study used a library that attached unique molecular identifiers to individual cDNA molecules. Original methodology: Samples contained a median of roughly 100,000 TCRs, with a range of roughly 20,000 to 750,000. TCRdb called the 5' RACE reads again in MiXCR, with one record for every CDR3 protein. TCRdb, not the original authors, processed these V and J calls. The data hold fewer than 150,000 distinct CDR3 sequences, with around a fifth observed a single time. The CDR3 runs to 14 residues. V was shortened by 1 base and J by 4 bases, with 10 bases between the two germline ends. Germline CDR1 is SGHVS and CDR2 is FQNEAQ. The table lists this clonotype with a count of one.

The chain combines TRBV7-8 with TRBJ2-5; no clear D gene. The TCR originated in a human donor in good health. The CDR3 nucleotides are TGTGCCAGCAGCTTAGGCCGGGTTAGAGAGACCCAGTACTTC. Translating it yields CASSLGRVRETQYF.